Shown below are 27 T cell receptor beta chains from a single sample sequenced in a study of T cells in Graves' hyperthyroidism and ophthalmopathy. Amplification targeted TCR beta CDR3 regions from RNA transcripts. The HTBI set primed first-round TCR CDR3 RT-PCR. TCRdb called the multiplex PCR reads again in MiXCR, with one record for every CDR3 protein. Among about 640,000 distinct CDR3 sequences listed, 45% were seen once. The specimen sequenced was peripheral blood or thyroid tissue (not recorded which). These receptors were taken from an adult man with Graves' disease, either hyperthyroidism or ophthalmopathy (not recorded which).

This clonotype appeared once. This chain joins TRBV6-1 and TRBJ2-6, with D perhaps TRBD2 (5 bases). Trimming removed 8 bases at V and 9 bases at J, with 8 bases between. The germline V gene has CDR1 MNHNS and CDR2 SASEGT. This CDR3 has 11 residues. The CDR3 sequence is CASLRDNVLTF. The CDR3 region has the DNA TGTGCCAGCCTGAGGGACAACGTCCTGACTTTC.

This clonotype was observed a few times. V and J are TRBV20-1 and TRBJ1-4; 8 positions match TRBD1. Per the germline V gene, CDR1 is DFQATT and CDR2 is SNEGSKA (reference sequence). The V and J ends lost 6 bases and 8 bases, in that order; junction bases with no gene match: 8. There are 13 residues in the CDR3. As DNA, the CDR3 is TGCAGTGCCAACAGGGGGGGGGACGAAAAACTGTTTTTT. It encodes CSANRGGDEKLFF.

Remarks on this clonotype: A single base separates this from a much larger clone, so it may be a read error. The chain is built from TRBV9 and TRBJ2-7; weak D call: TRBD2 (5 bases). The CDR3 consists of 10 residues. Trimming pared 7 bases from V and 10 bases from J, leaving 12 bases between. Germline assignment: CDR1 SGDLS and CDR2 YYNGEE. DNA for the CDR3: TGTGCCAGCGGAGGAAACCCCCAGTACTTC. This gives the protein CASGGNPQYF.

The rearrangement uses TRBV9 and TRBJ2-2; no reliable D call. CDR1 and CDR2 from the germline V gene are SGDLS and YYNGEE. The CDR3 runs to 15 residues. Trimming cost V 0 bases and J 5 bases, with 11 bases left between them. The CDR3 DNA reads TGTGCCAGCAGCGTAGCTAAGGCCGAAACCGGGGAGCTGTTTTTT. Translating gives CASSVAKAETGELFF.

The chain couples TRBV7-4 to TRBJ1-3, with D possibly matching TRBD1 (5 bases). V was trimmed by 5 bases and J by 2 bases, leaving 19 bases between them. CDR3 length: 17 residues. Per the germline V gene, CDR1 is SGHVT and CDR2 is SQSDAQ. CDR3: CASSQEGWVRAGNTIYF. The CDR3 DNA is TGTGCCAGCAGCCAAGAAGGTTGGGTCAGGGCTGGAAACACCATATATTTT.

This clonotype was observed a handful of times. This chain joins TRBV30 and TRBJ2-5, with unresolved D. V shed 1 base and J shed 2 bases, with 8 bases lying between them. The CDR3 loop spans 13 amino acids. CDR1 and CDR2 (germline): GTSNPN, SVGIG (reference sequence). In DNA, the CDR3 is TGTGCCTGGAGTGGACGGGTTCAAGAGACCCAGTACTTC. Translating it yields CAWSGRVQETQYF.

The V call is TRBV24-1, the J call TRBJ2-2; D gene ambiguous. This CDR3 contains 12 residues. Germline CDR1 and CDR2: KGHDR and SFDVKD. V was trimmed by 2 bases and J by 3 bases, leaving 0 bases between them. The CDR3 DNA reads as TGTGCCACCAGTGATTACACCGGGGAGCTGTTTTTT. It is translated as CATSDYTGELFF.

Worth noting for this clonotype: At one end, the junction sequence differs from germline, possibly due to a read error. This sequence joins TRBV2 and TRBJ1-5; D is possibly TRBD1 (5 bases). There are 14 residues in the CDR3. Germline CDR1 is SNHLY and CDR2 is FYNNEI. The CDR3, as DNA: TGTGCCAGCAGTTACGGGGGGAGCAATCATCCCCAGCATTTT. Protein product: CASSYGGSNHPQHF.

The V call is TRBV7-3, the J call TRBJ2-2; 9 bases fit TRBD2. Germline V gene lookup returns CDR1 SGHTA and CDR2 FQGTGA. Germline trimming cut 6 bases from V and 3 bases from J; bases unmatched to any gene: 8. This CDR3 region has 16 residues. CDR3 amino acids: CASSVTSGRDTGELFF. The CDR3 DNA reads as TGTGCCAGCAGTGTGACTAGCGGACGGGACACCGGGGAGCTGTTTTTT.

V gene TRBV2 combines with J gene TRBJ2-5; D gene unclear. The length of the CDR3 is 9 residues. Trimming left V 2 bases short and J 10 bases short, with 2 bases between. Germline assignment: CDR1 SNHLY and CDR2 FYNNEI. CDR3 DNA sequence: TGTGCCAGCAGTGAAAACCAGTACTTC. Its protein is CASSENQYF. The full variable domain, its missing parts supplied by reference TRBV2 and TRBJ2-5, is EPEVTQTPSHQVTQMGQEVILRCVPISNHLYFYWYRQILGQKVEFLVSFYNNEISEKSEIFDDQFSVERPDGSNFTLKIRSTKLEDSAMYFCASSENQYFGPGTRLLVL.

Here the CDR3 reads CASSIWKGRTEAFF. In DNA, the CDR3 is TGTGCCAGTAGCATATGGAAGGGCCGAACTGAAGCTTTCTTT. The V and J genes are TRBV19 and TRBJ1-1; D is uncertain. This CDR3 region has 14 residues. Germline CDR1 LNHDA, CDR2 SQIVND (reference sequence). The ends were cut back, 6 bases at V and 5 bases at J, with 16 bases in the middle.

The rearrangement uses TRBV6-6 and TRBJ2-7; possibly TRBD2 for D (7 bases). This CDR3 has 17 residues. Germline loops: CDR1 MNHNY, CDR2 SVGAGI (reference sequence). Trimming pared 4 bases from V and 1 base from J, leaving 20 bases between. CDR3 sequence: CASSWRGGHRASYEQYF. CDR3 in DNA: TGTGCCAGCAGTTGGAGGGGGGGCCACAGGGCGTCCTACGAGCAGTACTTC.

A few counts support this clonotype. The chain joins TRBV11-2 to TRBJ1-3; possible D gene TRBD1, 6 bases. The V end lost 1 base, the J end lost 3 bases, and 10 bases lay between the germline ends. Germline values: CDR1 SGHAT, CDR2 FQNNGV. The CDR3 loop spans 15 amino acids. DNA of the CDR3: TGTGCCAGCAGCTTAGGGGGGCTGTTTGGAAACACCATATATTTT. Encoded protein: CASSLGGLFGNTIYF.

CDR3 DNA sequence: TGCCAAACCCGGGACACAGGGTCCACTGAAGCTTTCTTT. Translation gives CQTRDTGSTEAFF. The rearrangement joins TRBV29-1 to TRBJ1-1, with D tentatively TRBD1 (6 bases). The CDR3 covers 13 residues. CDR1 and CDR2 from the germline V gene are SQVTM and ANQGSEA.

This clonotype appeared many times. This chain links TRBV7-2 with TRBJ1-2, with D unresolved. V was pared by 5 bases and J by 4 bases, with 11 bases between. The CDR3 totals 13 residues. Germline V lookup: CDR1 SGHTA, CDR2 FQGNSA. The CDR3 here is CASSPPVSYGYTF. The CDR3, as DNA: TGTGCCAGCAGCCCTCCGGTCTCCTATGGCTACACCTTC.

The rearrangement links TRBV20-1 to TRBJ1-1; D unclear. Trimming cost V 5 bases and J 8 bases, with 18 bases left between them. Germline loops: CDR1 DFQATT, CDR2 SNEGSKA (reference sequence). This CDR3 contains 13 residues. CDR3 amino acids: CSASRTASLEAFF. The DNA for the CDR3 is TGCAGTGCTTCTCGGACGGCTAGCCTAGAAGCTTTCTTT.

This clonotype was found a few times. The chain employs TRBV9 and TRBJ1-1; D uncertain. V was cut by 0 bases and J by 1 base, with 10 bases left in between. The length of the CDR3 is 15 residues. Germline V CDR1 and CDR2: SGDLS, YYNGEE. CDR3 nucleotide sequence: TGTGCCAGCAGCGTAGGTGTCAGATCGAACACTGAAGCTTTCTTT. Its translation is CASSVGVRSNTEAFF.

This chain uses TRBV24-1 with TRBJ2-5; TRBD1 aligns across 7 bases. The CDR3 consists of 15 residues. J lost 5 bases, V lost 3 bases, and 8 bases had no gene match. CDR1 and CDR2 from the germline V gene are KGHDR and SFDVKD. As DNA, the CDR3 is TGTGCCACCAGTGATACCCGGACAGGAGCCGAGACCCAGTACTTC. As protein: CATSDTRTGAETQYF.

This clonotype was counted ten times or more. The V and J genes are TRBV7-2 and TRBJ1-2; D is unclear. V was pared by 5 bases and J by 2 bases, with 15 bases between. Germline CDR1 reads SGHTA; CDR2 reads FQGNSA. The CDR3 is made up of 15 amino acids. The CDR3, as DNA: TGTGCCAGCAGCCCGTTCTGGCAGTCAAACTATGGCTACACCTTC. Protein: CASSPFWQSNYGYTF.

DNA for the CDR3: TGCAGCGTTCAATTCACCCAGTACTTC. This encodes CSVQFTQYF. The chain couples TRBV29-1 to TRBJ2-5; D is undetermined. Trimming pared 5 bases from V and 8 bases from J, leaving 6 bases between. The germline V gene encodes CDR1 SQVTM and CDR2 ANQGSEA. The CDR3 is 9 residues long.

V and J are TRBV15 and TRBJ1-1; TRBD1 is a possible D gene (5 bases). The CDR3 consists of 16 residues. Germline V gives CDR1 LNHNV, CDR2 YYDKDF (reference sequence). Trimming shortened V by 0 bases and J by 5 bases, and 16 bases separated the two germline ends. The CDR3 nucleotides are TGTGCCACCAGCAGAGATCGAGGGACTGGGATAACTGAAGCTTTCTTT. It encodes CATSRDRGTGITEAFF.

Comments on this clonotype: As the CDR3 is not closed by the conserved phenylalanine or tryptophan, this likely results from a read error. The DNA is omitted, as the CDR3 cannot be located on it reliably, and the CDR3 follows TCRdb's listing. This chain connects TRBV6-1 to TRBJ1-5. Germline V lookup: CDR1 MNHNS, CDR2 SASEGT. Both ends counted, the CDR3 spans 10 residues. This CDR3 reads CASSNLGQLY.

The V and J genes are TRBV30 and TRBJ1-4; D uncertain. Trimming left V 6 bases short and J 3 bases short, with 14 bases between. There are 14 residues in the CDR3. Germline V gene lookup returns CDR1 GTSNPN and CDR2 SVGIG (reference sequence). The CDR3 sequence is CACENTAANEKLFF. CDR3 nucleotides: TGTGCCTGCGAAAACACCGCGGCTAATGAAAAACTGTTTTTT.

This clonotype was detected ten times or more. The chain employs TRBV10-3 and TRBJ1-6, with D unresolved. The CDR3 contains 10 residues. Between the trimmed V and J ends, which lost 5 bases and 9 bases, there was a span of 2 bases. Per the germline V gene, CDR1 is ENHRY and CDR2 is SYGVKD. The CDR3 loop is CAISFSPLHF. The CDR3 coding sequence is TGTGCCATCAGTTTTTCACCCCTCCACTTT.

The chain links TRBV15 to TRBJ1-1, with D uncertain. The ends were cut back, 3 bases at V and 1 base at J, with 9 bases in the middle. CDR1 is LNHNV and CDR2 is YYDKDF in the germline V gene (reference sequence). The CDR3 spans 14 residues. The CDR3 loop is CATSSFFRNTEAFF. CDR3 sequence (DNA): TGTGCCACCAGCAGTTTTTTCAGGAACACTGAAGCTTTCTTT.

The table lists this clonotype with many counts. V is TRBV2 and J is TRBJ1-1; D gene uncertain. Trimming took off 4 bases at V and 1 base at J, with 10 bases between the two ends. The CDR3 contains 14 residues. Germline V gene sequence: CDR1 SNHLY, CDR2 FYNNEI. CDR3 nucleotide sequence: TGTGCCAGCAGTGGTAGGAGGACGAACACTGAAGCTTTCTTT. Its translation: CASSGRRTNTEAFF.

J is TRBJ1-1 and V is TRBV2; no definite D call. The CDR3 has 16 amino acids. Germline CDR1 reads SNHLY; CDR2 reads FYNNEI. Trimming shortened V by 2 bases and J by 0 bases, and 13 bases separated the two germline ends. CDR3 protein: CASSETSLGVNTEAFF. For the CDR3, the DNA is TGTGCCAGCAGTGAAACTAGTCTGGGTGTGAACACTGAAGCTTTCTTT.